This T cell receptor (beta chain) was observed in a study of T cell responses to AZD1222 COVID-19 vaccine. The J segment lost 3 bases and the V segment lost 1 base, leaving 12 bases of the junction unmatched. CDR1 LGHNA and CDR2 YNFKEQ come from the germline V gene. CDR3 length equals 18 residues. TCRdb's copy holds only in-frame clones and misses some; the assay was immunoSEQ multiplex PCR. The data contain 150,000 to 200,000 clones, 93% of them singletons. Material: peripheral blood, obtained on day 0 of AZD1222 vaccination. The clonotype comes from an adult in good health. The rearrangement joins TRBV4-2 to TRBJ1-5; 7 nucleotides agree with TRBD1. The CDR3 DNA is TGTGCCAGCAGCCAAGGACAGGGACTCGGTATTGACAATCAGCCCCAGCATTTT. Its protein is CASSQGQGLGIDNQPQHF.